The T cell receptor beta chain described here comes from a study of T-cell reconstitution after alpha-beta-depleted transplantation in children. The CDR3 runs 16 residues. In germline, CDR1 is SGDLS, CDR2 YYNGEE. Trimming left V 2 bases short and J 6 bases short, with 19 bases between. This clonotype was observed at least ten times. Preparation of the TCRbeta library was carried out with unique molecular identifiers. From the PCR reads, TCRdb called clonotypes with MiXCR, one entry per CDR3 protein. The sample has hundreds of thousands of distinct CDR3 sequences; more than 10% are singletons. The receptor comes from a human donor who donated a stem cell graft to a child with acute lymphoblastic leukemia. The sequencing used PBMCs from the stem cell graft donor, collected from the stem cell graft. The chain combines TRBV9 with TRBJ2-3; D possibly corresponds to TRBD1 (7 bases). In DNA form, the CDR3 reads TGTGCCAGCAGCGTGAACTTGCAGGGGGGTTCGGATACGCAGTATTTT. Encoded protein: CASSVNLQGGSDTQYF.